Listed here are 13 T cell receptor beta chains from one sample, sequenced in a study of cytomegalovirus exposure and HLA in healthy donors. It was with 60 Vbeta and 13 Jbeta primers that the PCR ran. Produced via immunoSEQ multiplex PCR; TCRdb's table is partial and in-frame only. The sample has a few hundred thousand clones, roughly 84% seen once. Sequencing input: PBMCs. These receptors originate from a girl aged 5-17 years in good health and CMV-seronegative.

This chain connects TRBV19 to TRBJ2-1; TRBD2 matches at 11 bases. The CDR3 totals 18 residues. V shed 1 base and J 7 bases; nucleotides not matched to a gene: 12. Germline V CDR1 and CDR2: LNHDA, SQIVND (reference sequence). CDR3 DNA: TGTGCCAGTAGTATAGTCTCCCCTCTAGCGGGAGGAAAGAATGAGCAGTTCTTC. Translated: CASSIVSPLAGGKNEQFF.

The V call is TRBV9, the J call TRBJ1-1, with TRBD1 matching 8 bases. Germline CDR1 is SGDLS and CDR2 is YYNGEE. CDR3 length equals 15 residues. J lost 3 bases, V lost 4 bases, and 8 bases had no gene match. In DNA, the CDR3 is TGTGCCAGCAGCCACTACAGGGGGATGTACACTGAAGCTTTCTTT. As protein: CASSHYRGMYTEAFF.

This clone has more than one count but fewer than ten. The rearrangement uses TRBV28 and TRBJ1-5; no firm D call. This CDR3 region has 12 residues. Germline-derived CDR1 and CDR2 are MDHEN and SYDVKM. V was shortened by 6 bases and J by 9 bases, with 12 bases between the two germline ends. The CDR3 spells CASRQFKRPQHF. The CDR3 DNA reads TGTGCCAGCAGACAATTTAAGCGGCCCCAGCATTTT.

Note on this clone: This specimen includes other DNA sequences encoding the same CDR3. The J gene is TRBJ2-2, the V gene TRBV5-1, with D maybe TRBD2 (6 bases). CDR1 and CDR2 (germline): SGHRS, YFSETQ. The ends were cut back, 4 bases at V and 3 bases at J, with 10 bases in the middle. The CDR3 runs 14 residues. DNA of the CDR3: TGCGCCAGCAGCCTGTGGGGGGACACCGGGGAGCTGTTTTTT. It is translated as CASSLWGDTGELFF.

This clone has just one count. The V call is TRBV5-6, the J call TRBJ2-5, with a possible D match to TRBD1 (5 bases). The CDR3 has 17 amino acids. Trimming took off 4 bases at V and 1 base at J, with 20 bases between the two ends. CDR1 is SGHDT, CDR2 YYEEEE, per germline. CDR3 DNA: TGTGCCAGCAGCCAGGGCGTTTCGGGCGACGCCCAAGAGACCCAGTACTTC. Translating it yields CASSQGVSGDAQETQYF.

This chain connects TRBV4-1 to TRBJ1-2; the D is unclear. Trimming removed 0 bases at V and 4 bases at J, with 9 bases between. The CDR3 spans 14 residues. The germline CDR1 and CDR2 sequences are MGHRA and YSYEKL. The CDR3 loop is CASSQEAAIYGYTF. The CDR3 region has the DNA TGCGCCAGCAGCCAAGAAGCCGCCATCTATGGCTACACCTTC.

The CDR3, as DNA: TGCGCCAGCAGCCAAGACGACAGGGTCGGCGGGCAGTACTTC. This codes for CASSQDDRVGGQYF. The chain carries TRBV4-1 and TRBJ2-7; 7 bases are shared with TRBD1. The germline CDR1 and CDR2 sequences are MGHRA and YSYEKL. The CDR3 totals 14 residues. V lost 0 bases to trimming and J lost 9 bases; unmatched junction nucleotides: 8.

The chain recombines TRBV7-9 with TRBJ1-4; no clear D. V lost 1 base and J 3 bases, leaving 12 bases between the germline ends. The CDR3 length is 16 residues. Germline values: CDR1 SEHNR, CDR2 FQNEAQ (reference sequence). CDR3 nucleotides: TGTGCCAGCAGCTTAGGACGACGCGGGGCTAATGAAAAACTGTTTTTT. This codes for CASSLGRRGANEKLFF.

The rearrangement links TRBV19 to TRBJ2-7, with a weak D call TRBD2 (7 bases). V was shortened by 8 bases and J by 2 bases, with 16 bases between the two germline ends. CDR1 is LNHDA, CDR2 SQIVND, per germline (reference sequence). CDR3 size: 14 residues. CDR3 loop: CASSLRGATYEQYF. The CDR3 DNA is TGTGCCAGTTCCCTCCGGGGGGCCACCTACGAGCAGTACTTC.

The chain has TRBV13 and TRBJ1-1, with TRBD1 matching 9 bases. The CDR3 contains 16 residues. Germline CDR1 PRHDT, CDR2 FYEKMQ (reference sequence). Unmatched junction bases numbered 12, after V lost 4 bases and J lost 6 bases. Here the CDR3 DNA reads TGTGCCAGCAGCTCCCCCGTGACAGGGGGTGGTGCTGAAGCTTTCTTT. Protein sequence: CASSSPVTGGGAEAFF.

The chain couples TRBV28 to TRBJ2-7, with 9 bases aligning to TRBD2. CDR3 length: 17 amino acids. Germline V gene lookup returns CDR1 MDHEN and CDR2 SYDVKM. With V trimmed by 7 bases and J by 1 base, 14 bases remained unmatched. In nucleotides, the CDR3 is TGTGCCAGCACCGGCACGGGGACTAGCAGCCCTTCCTACGAGCAGTACTTC. It is translated as CASTGTGTSSPSYEQYF.

The rearrangement joins TRBV9 to TRBJ2-2; 10 nucleotides align to TRBD2. V trimming: 0 bases; J trimming: 7 bases; junction bases outside the gene matches: 9. This CDR3 has 17 amino acids. Per germline, CDR1 SGDLS and CDR2 YYNGEE. The CDR3 is CASSVDPSGGAIGELFF. The CDR3 DNA sequence: TGTGCCAGCAGCGTAGATCCGAGCGGGGGGGCGATCGGGGAGCTGTTTTTT.

The rearrangement uses TRBV5-4 and TRBJ1-2; 8 bases map to TRBD1. This CDR3 comprises 15 residues. Germline CDR1 and CDR2: SGHNT and YYREEE (reference sequence). Trimming removed 3 bases from V and 5 bases from J; junction bases left unmatched: 9. CDR3 in DNA: TGTGCCAGCAGCTCTACAGGGGGTCTCCTTTATGGCTACACCTTC. Protein product: CASSSTGGLLYGYTF.